These T cell receptor beta chains were read from a single sample in a study of siplizumab effects on memory and regulatory T cells. The repertoire was sequenced with immunoSEQ multiplex PCR; TCRdb's copy has only in-frame clones and lacks some. The sample lists 55,000 to 70,000 clones, approximately 95% occurring once. The material sequenced was CD8+ T cells sorted from blood. These receptors all stem from a human donor in good health. Both conserved end residues are part of each CDR3. Fields, in order: J gene, V gene, clone size, CDR3 protein. Clone sizes are given selectively: once, few, many, or a class where the clone is expanded.

J gene: TRBJ2-1
V gene: TRBV6-5
clone size: -
CDR3 protein: CASRPGHSGYNEQFF

J gene: TRBJ2-7
V gene: TRBV19
clone size: once
CDR3 protein: CASSHGRTGVGYEQYF

J gene: TRBJ2-7
V gene: TRBV6-1
clone size: -
CDR3 protein: CASSEGHLISYEQYF

J gene: TRBJ2-3
V gene: TRBV5-4
clone size: -
CDR3 protein: CASSPRGFSTDTQYF

J gene: TRBJ2-2
V gene: TRBV5-4
clone size: -
CDR3 protein: CASSLAQGAGTGELFF

J gene: TRBJ2-7
V gene: TRBV28
clone size: -
CDR3 protein: CASVPTVRGWYEQYF

J gene: TRBJ2-2
V gene: TRBV6-5
clone size: -
CDR3 protein: CASSYSTSGSPGELFF

J gene: TRBJ1-5
V gene: TRBV2
clone size: -
CDR3 protein: CASSEGMGNQPQHF

J gene: TRBJ1-1
V gene: TRBV29-1
clone size: once
CDR3 protein: CSVEDLGAAEAFF

J gene: TRBJ1-2
V gene: TRBV4-2
clone size: -
CDR3 protein: CASSQRAEGLAGYTF

J gene: TRBJ2-1
V gene: TRBV14
clone size: once
CDR3 protein: CASSQILAGYEQFF

J gene: TRBJ1-1
V gene: TRBV29-1
clone size: -
CDR3 protein: CSVQGHGYTEAFF

J gene: TRBJ2-1
V gene: TRBV6-1
clone size: -
CDR3 protein: CASSELAGGQNEQFF

J gene: TRBJ2-7
V gene: TRBV4-2
clone size: -
CDR3 protein: CASSQGMGEQYF

J gene: TRBJ2-1
V gene: TRBV28
clone size: -
CDR3 protein: CASSPGLAGGPSGYNEQFF

J gene: TRBJ1-1
V gene: TRBV2
clone size: few
CDR3 protein: CASRATGNTEAFF

J gene: TRBJ2-5
V gene: TRBV2
clone size: -
CDR3 protein: CASSEWREGRETQYF

J gene: TRBJ2-1
V gene: TRBV13
clone size: -
CDR3 protein: CASSLVASGSWDEQFF

J gene: TRBJ1-5
V gene: TRBV6-6
clone size: -
CDR3 protein: CASSSTQQGTQPQHF

J gene: TRBJ2-3
V gene: TRBV9
clone size: -
CDR3 protein: CASNPGGGGTDTQYF

J gene: TRBJ2-3
V gene: TRBV29-1
clone size: -
CDR3 protein: CSGQRRGLAVTDTQYF

J gene: TRBJ2-1
V gene: TRBV4-1
clone size: -
CDR3 protein: CASSPGDSPDYNEQFF

J gene: TRBJ1-2
V gene: TRBV29-1
clone size: -
CDR3 protein: CSVMDRGLGYGYTF

J gene: TRBJ2-7
V gene: TRBV5-5
clone size: -
CDR3 protein: CASSFGPSSYEQYF

J gene: TRBJ2-7
V gene: TRBV5-4
clone size: -
CDR3 protein: CASSFGQPPTEQYF

J gene: TRBJ1-5
V gene: TRBV7-9
clone size: -
CDR3 protein: CASSLGQNSNQPQHF

J gene: TRBJ2-7
V gene: TRBV11-1
clone size: -
CDR3 protein: CASSLGLYYEQYF

J gene: TRBJ1-2
V gene: TRBV7-2
clone size: -
CDR3 protein: CASSLEPSSNGYTF

J gene: TRBJ2-5
V gene: TRBV6-5
clone size: -
CDR3 protein: CASSSGVGAGETQYF

J gene: TRBJ2-1
V gene: TRBV28
clone size: once
CDR3 protein: CASSPTSGRDNEQFF

J gene: TRBJ1-5
V gene: TRBV27
clone size: once
CDR3 protein: CASRKQNNQPQHF

J gene: TRBJ2-1
V gene: TRBV5-1
clone size: -
CDR3 protein: CASSFTPGTSAYNEQFF

J gene: TRBJ2-7
V gene: TRBV27
clone size: -
CDR3 protein: CASSPGTSGHEQYF

J gene: TRBJ2-3
V gene: TRBV9
clone size: -
CDR3 protein: CASSSPGLARQYF

J gene: TRBJ1-2
V gene: TRBV21-1
clone size: -
CDR3 protein: CASSAPSDRGDYGYTF

J gene: TRBJ1-3
V gene: TRBV18
clone size: -
CDR3 protein: CASSPDRAFSGNTIYF